This T cell receptor (beta chain) comes out of a study of patients and donors after allogeneic stem cell transplantation. This clonotype showed up just a few times. MiXCR was run by TCRdb on the RT-PCR reads, yielding one entry per CDR3 protein. The repertoire consists of 150,000 to 200,000 distinct CDR3 sequences, with about 24% occurring once and the leading ten covering roughly a quarter. Sequencing was carried out using blood, either unsorted or a sorted T cell fraction (not recorded which). The TCR comes from a human donor who was either an allogeneic HSCT recipient or a stem cell or donor lymphocyte infusion donor (not recorded which). It is not recorded whose cells these are; they may come from a transplant donor.

CDR3 in DNA: TGTGCCAGCAGTTACGCCCGGGGGCCCCTGAACACTGAAGCTTTCTTT. This sequence encodes CASSYARGPLNTEAFF. V usage is TRBV6-5 and J usage is TRBJ1-1; weak D call: TRBD1 (6 bases). The V and J ends lost 2 bases and 0 bases respectively, with 13 bases between them. The CDR3 is 16 amino acids. Germline CDR1 reads MNHEY; CDR2 reads SVGAGI.